The clone carrying this T cell receptor beta chain turned up a few times. The data are from a study of cytomegalovirus exposure and HLA in healthy donors. Study-wide background: It was reported in a later analysis that the same platform had been used for the roughly 130 validation repertoires as for the roughly 670 first-cohort repertoires.

Trimming took 2 bases from V and 1 from J; bases not matched to a gene: 0. Germline values: CDR1 MRHNA, CDR2 SNTAGT. The CDR3 length is 15 residues. Only in-frame clones appear in the TCRdb table, and some are missing; sequencing was by immunoSEQ multiplex PCR. The repertoire holds about 110,000 clones, about 94% seen once, with under 0.75% in the top ten. Specimen: PBMCs. This clonotype was obtained from a woman aged 18-29 years in good health and CMV-seronegative. The chain combines TRBV6-4 with TRBJ2-2; 8 bases fit TRBD1. CDR3 coding DNA: TGTGCCAGCAGTGACGGGACAGGGAACACCGGGGAGCTGTTTTTT. Protein: CASSDGTGNTGELFF.